This T cell receptor beta chain stems from a study of early T cells in non-severe SARS-CoV-2 infection. A remark on this clonotype: Its target is unknown.

TCRdb re-derived calls from the 5' RACE reads in MiXCR, one entry per CDR3 protein. The repertoire holds about 63,000 distinct CDR3 sequences, 10% to 15% seen once, with about 4.4% in the top ten. The CDR3 sequence is 16 residues long. Trimming pared 0 bases from V and 0 bases from J, leaving 11 bases between. Germline CDR1 SGHRS, CDR2 YFSETQ. General study points: Missing private and CD4 specificities, VDJdb matching favored anti-spike CD8 responses.

The chain has TRBV5-1 and TRBJ2-3; D could derive from TRBD1 or TRBD2 (6 bases each). The sample comprised whole blood. This TCR was sampled from an adult who was a healthcare worker with PCR-confirmed SARS-CoV-2 infection or an uninfected control (not recorded which). Here the CDR3 DNA reads TGCGCCAGCAGCTTGGGAGGGGGGCCTAGCACAGATACGCAGTATTTT. Translation: CASSLGGGPSTDTQYF. The full variable domain, completed using reference TRBV5-1 and TRBJ2-3, is KAGVTQTPRYLIKTRGQQVTLSCSPISGHRSVSWYQQTPGQGLQFLFEYFSETQRNKGNFPGRFSGRQFSNSRSEMNVSTLELGDSALYLCASSLGGGPSTDTQYFGPGTRLTVL.